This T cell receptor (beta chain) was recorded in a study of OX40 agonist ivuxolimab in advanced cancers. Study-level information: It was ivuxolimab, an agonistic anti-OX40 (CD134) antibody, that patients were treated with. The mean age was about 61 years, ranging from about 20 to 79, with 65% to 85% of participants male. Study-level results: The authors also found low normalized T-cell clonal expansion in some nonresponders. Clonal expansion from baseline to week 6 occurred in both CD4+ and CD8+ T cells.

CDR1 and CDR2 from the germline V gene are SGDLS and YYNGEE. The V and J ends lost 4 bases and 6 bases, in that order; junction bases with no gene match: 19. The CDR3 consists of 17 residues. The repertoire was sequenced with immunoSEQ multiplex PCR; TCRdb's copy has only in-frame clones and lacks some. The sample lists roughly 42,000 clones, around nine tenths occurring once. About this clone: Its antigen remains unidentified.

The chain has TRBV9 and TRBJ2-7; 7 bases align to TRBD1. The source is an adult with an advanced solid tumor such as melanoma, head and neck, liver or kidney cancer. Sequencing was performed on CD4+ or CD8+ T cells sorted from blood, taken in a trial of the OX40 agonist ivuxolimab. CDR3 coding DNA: TGTGCCAGCAGCCACAAGCAATTTATAAGTGAGGGGGCCGAGCAGTACTTC. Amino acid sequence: CASSHKQFISEGAEQYF.